The 5 T cell receptor beta chains below were found in one sample sequenced in a study of T cell changes during pregnancy in multiple sclerosis. Some clones are missing from TCRdb's copy, which holds only in-frame ones; the method was immunoSEQ multiplex PCR. The profile shows 75,000 to 100,000 clones, over 75% of them singletons. The source material was peripheral blood, sampled in the second trimester of pregnancy. Receptors were obtained from a female donor in good health, enrolled as a control in a pregnancy study.

The chain links TRBV18 to TRBJ1-2, with 9 bases identical to TRBD1. The CDR3 spans 16 residues. The trim removed 3 bases at V and 2 bases at J, leaving 7 bases unmatched. Looked up from germline, CDR1 is KGHSH and CDR2 is LQKENI. The CDR3: CASSPPQGTGNYGYTF. The CDR3 nucleotides read TGTGCCAGCTCACCGCCGCAGGGGACAGGGAACTATGGCTACACCTTC.

The rearrangement joins TRBV19 to TRBJ2-5, with a tentative D call TRBD2 (6 bases). Germline assignment: CDR1 LNHDA and CDR2 SQIVND (reference sequence). The CDR3 is 14 amino acids. V dropped 1 base and J dropped 5 bases, with 11 bases sitting between them. In nucleotides, the CDR3 is TGTGCCAGTAGTATAGCGGGAGACGGGGAGACCCAGTACTTC. Encoded protein: CASSIAGDGETQYF.

This chain links TRBV7-9 with TRBJ2-7, with 12 bases lining up with TRBD1. The CDR3 totals 14 residues. V lost 8 bases, J lost 6 bases, and 8 bases stayed unmatched. The germline V gene has CDR1 SEHNR and CDR2 FQNEAQ (reference sequence). The CDR3 DNA follows: TGTGCCAGCCGCAGGGGACAGGGGGCAGGCGAGCAGTACTTC. It specifies CASRRGQGAGEQYF.

CDR3 in DNA: TGTGCCAGCAGCGTAGGTGAGGGTTTCGGGGGGCTCGAGCAGTACTTC. Translated: CASSVGEGFGGLEQYF. The genes are TRBV9 and TRBJ2-7; possibly TRBD2 for D (7 bases). The germline V gene has CDR1 SGDLS and CDR2 YYNGEE. Between the trimmed V and J ends, which lost 0 bases and 6 bases, there was a span of 19 bases. This CDR3 is 16 amino acids long.

This chain joins TRBV4-2 and TRBJ1-1; D is uncertain. V was clipped by 1 base and J by 5 bases, with 14 bases between them. The CDR3 is made up of 15 amino acids. Germline-derived CDR1 and CDR2 are LGHNA and YNFKEQ. This CDR3 is CASSQGLASPTEAFF. DNA of the CDR3: TGTGCCAGCAGCCAAGGGCTCGCCAGTCCTACTGAAGCTTTCTTT.